There are a few counts of the clone carrying this T cell receptor beta chain. What it binds is not known. The source of the sample is a study of T cells in Graves' hyperthyroidism and ophthalmopathy. TCR beta CDR3 sequences were amplified from RNA transcripts. During a first-round RT-PCR of the TCR CDR3, the HTBI primer set was used. TCRdb redid the calling of the multiplex PCR reads with MiXCR, one entry per CDR3 protein. This sample has 450,000 to 700,000 distinct CDR3 sequences, with under 60% found just once. CDR1 and CDR2 (germline): KGHDR, SFDVKD. The CDR3 is 13 residues long. V trimming: 10 bases; J trimming: 1 base; junction bases outside the gene matches: 4. Study results and caveats: Clonotypes that were expanded in thyroid above 0.001 mostly appeared in blood too. It was a median about 6.5 months before onset that the model predicted ophthalmopathy. From stable hyperthyroidism, ophthalmopathy was set apart by a 13 V-J model.

This TCR derives from an adult woman with Graves' disease, either hyperthyroidism or ophthalmopathy (not recorded which). V and J are TRBV24-1 and TRBJ1-1; 8 nucleotides agree with TRBD1. What was sequenced was peripheral blood or thyroid tissue (not recorded which). Here the CDR3 DNA reads TGTGCCACTCAAGGGACAGGGAACACTGAAGCTTTCTTT. Its protein is CATQGTGNTEAFF.